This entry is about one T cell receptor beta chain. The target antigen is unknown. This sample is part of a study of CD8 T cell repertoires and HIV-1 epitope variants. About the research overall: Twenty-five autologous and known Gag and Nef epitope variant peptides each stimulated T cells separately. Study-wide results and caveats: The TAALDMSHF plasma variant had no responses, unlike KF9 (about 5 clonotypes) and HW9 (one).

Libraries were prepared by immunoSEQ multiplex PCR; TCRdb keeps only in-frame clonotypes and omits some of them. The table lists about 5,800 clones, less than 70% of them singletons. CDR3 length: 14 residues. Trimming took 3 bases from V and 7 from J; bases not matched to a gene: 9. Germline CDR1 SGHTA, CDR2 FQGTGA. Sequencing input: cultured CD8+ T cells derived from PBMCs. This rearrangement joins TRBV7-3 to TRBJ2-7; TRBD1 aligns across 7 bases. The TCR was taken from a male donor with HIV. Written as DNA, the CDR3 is TGTGCCAGCAGCTTGGGACAGTACCTTCGTGAGCAGTACTTC. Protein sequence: CASSLGQYLREQYF.